The entry below describes one T cell receptor (beta chain). The data were obtained in a study of blood T cell repertoires in COVID-19. The CDR3 sequence is 15 residues long. Per germline, CDR1 MNHNY and CDR2 SVGAGI (reference sequence). V lost 6 bases and J lost 8; bases outside the gene matches: 10. Only in-frame clones appear in the TCRdb table, and some are missing; sequencing was by immunoSEQ multiplex PCR. The repertoire holds 240,000 or so clones, 70% to 90% seen once, with 7.1% in the top ten. The receptor's source is a woman aged 70-85 years with active or convalescent COVID-19. The specimen was peripheral blood. The chain has TRBV6-6 and TRBJ1-4, with TRBD1 identical over 9 bases. This CDR3 reads CASSPEGTGNEKLFF. In DNA form, the CDR3 reads TGTGCCAGCAGCCCCGAGGGGACAGGGAACGAAAAACTGTTTTTT.